This T cell receptor (beta chain) was recorded in a study of cytomegalovirus exposure and HLA in healthy donors. In the case of this clone: Antigen: not known.

Germline V gene sequence: CDR1 SGHRS, CDR2 YFSETQ. The CDR3 has 13 residues. V was trimmed by 6 bases and J by 3 bases, leaving 9 bases between them. Findings and limits, study-wide: Common viral pathogens seemed to be connected with several of the most significant clusters, according to a later analysis. The presence/absence work took it that sequencing depth was about the same across donors. HLA restriction was apparent for most CMV-associated TCR beta chains in a later analysis.

Both 60 Vbeta primers and 13 Jbeta primers went into the PCR. Generated by immunoSEQ multiplex PCR, the TCRdb table keeps only in-frame clones and is missing some. The sample carries about 190,000 clones, about nine tenths recorded once. The chain uses TRBV5-1 and TRBJ2-2; possible D gene TRBD2, 5 bases. The receptor was isolated from a boy aged 2 to 9 in good health and CMV-seronegative. The sequenced sample was PBMCs. The CDR3 sequence: CASKPGDTGELFF. Written as DNA, the CDR3 is TGCGCCAGCAAACCCGGGGACACCGGGGAGCTGTTTTTT.